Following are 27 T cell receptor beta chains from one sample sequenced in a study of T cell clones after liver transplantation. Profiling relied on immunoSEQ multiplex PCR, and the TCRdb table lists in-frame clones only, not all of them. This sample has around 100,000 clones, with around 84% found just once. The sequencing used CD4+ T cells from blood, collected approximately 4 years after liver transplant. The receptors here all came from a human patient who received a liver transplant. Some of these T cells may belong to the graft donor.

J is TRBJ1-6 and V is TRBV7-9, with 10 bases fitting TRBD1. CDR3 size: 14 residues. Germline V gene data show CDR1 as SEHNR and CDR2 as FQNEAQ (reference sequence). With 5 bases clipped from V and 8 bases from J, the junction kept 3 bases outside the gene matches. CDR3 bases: TGTGCCAGCAGCCCGGGACAGGGGCATTCACCCCTCCACTTT. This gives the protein CASSPGQGHSPLHF.

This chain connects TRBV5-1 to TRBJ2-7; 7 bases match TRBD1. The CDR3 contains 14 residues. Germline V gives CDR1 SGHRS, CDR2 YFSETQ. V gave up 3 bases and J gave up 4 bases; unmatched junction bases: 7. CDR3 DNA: TGCGCCAGCAGCTCCACCGGCAGGGGGTACGAGCAGTACTTC. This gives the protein CASSSTGRGYEQYF.

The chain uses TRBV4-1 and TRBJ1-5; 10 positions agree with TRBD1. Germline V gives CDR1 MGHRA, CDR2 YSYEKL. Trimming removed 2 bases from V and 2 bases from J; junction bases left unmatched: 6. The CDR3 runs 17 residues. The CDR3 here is CASSQSKGTGGNQPQHF. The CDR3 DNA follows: TGCGCCAGCAGCCAATCGAAGGGGACAGGGGGCAATCAGCCCCAGCATTTT.

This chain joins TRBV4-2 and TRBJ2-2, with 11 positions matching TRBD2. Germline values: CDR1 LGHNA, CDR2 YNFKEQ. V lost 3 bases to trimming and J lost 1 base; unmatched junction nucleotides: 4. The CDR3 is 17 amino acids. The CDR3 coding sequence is TGTGCCAGCAGCCACCCCCTAGCGGGGGGGAACACCGGGGAGCTGTTTTTT. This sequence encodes CASSHPLAGGNTGELFF.

The CDR3, as DNA: TGTGCCAGCTCACCAAATCAGGGCGAGGACGAAAAACTGTTTTTT. Translation: CASSPNQGEDEKLFF. V gene TRBV18 combines with J gene TRBJ1-4, with D maybe TRBD1 (5 bases). The CDR3 runs 15 residues. The germline V gene has CDR1 KGHSH and CDR2 LQKENI. V was trimmed by 2 bases and J by 8 bases, leaving 15 bases between them.

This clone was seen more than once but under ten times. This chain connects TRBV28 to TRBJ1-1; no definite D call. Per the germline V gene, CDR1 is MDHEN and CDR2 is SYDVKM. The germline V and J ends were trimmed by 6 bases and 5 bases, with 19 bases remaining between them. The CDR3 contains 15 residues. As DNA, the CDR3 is TGTGCCAGCAGGTTGGGTCACAGATCTCTTACTGAAGCTTTCTTT. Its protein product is CASRLGHRSLTEAFF. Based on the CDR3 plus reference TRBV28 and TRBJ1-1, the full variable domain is DVKVTQSSRYLVKRTGEKVFLECVQDMDHENMFWYRQDPGLGLRLIYFSYDVKMKEKGDIPEGYSVSREKKERFSLILESASTNQTSMYLCASRLGHRSLTEAFFGQGTRLTVV.

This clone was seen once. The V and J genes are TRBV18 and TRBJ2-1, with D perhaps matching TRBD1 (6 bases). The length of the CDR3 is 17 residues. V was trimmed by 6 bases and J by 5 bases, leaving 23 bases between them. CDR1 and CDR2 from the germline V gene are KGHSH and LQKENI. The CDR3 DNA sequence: TGTGCCAGCTCGCATAAGCTAACTAGAGGGGGTGACAATGAGCAGTTCTTC. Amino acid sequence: CASSHKLTRGGDNEQFF.

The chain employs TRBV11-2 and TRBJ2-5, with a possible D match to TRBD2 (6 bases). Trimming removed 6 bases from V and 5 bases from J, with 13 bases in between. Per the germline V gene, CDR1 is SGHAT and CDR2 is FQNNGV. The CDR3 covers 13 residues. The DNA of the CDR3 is TGTGCCAGCAGTCAGACTAGGTTTGAGACCCAGTACTTC. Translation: CASSQTRFETQYF.

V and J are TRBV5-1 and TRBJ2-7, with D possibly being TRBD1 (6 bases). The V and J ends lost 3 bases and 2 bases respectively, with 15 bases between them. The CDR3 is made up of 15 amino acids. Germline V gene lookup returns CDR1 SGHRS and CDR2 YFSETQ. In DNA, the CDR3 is TGCGCCAGCAGCTCAAAGCAGGGGCGTGCCTACGAGCAGTACTTC. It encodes CASSSKQGRAYEQYF.

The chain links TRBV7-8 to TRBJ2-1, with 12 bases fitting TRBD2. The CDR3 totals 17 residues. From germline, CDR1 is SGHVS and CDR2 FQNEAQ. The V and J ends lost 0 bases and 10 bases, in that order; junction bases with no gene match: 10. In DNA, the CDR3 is TGTGCCAGCAGCTTAGCCCTCCTAGCGGGGGGGCAGGAAGAGCAGTTCTTC. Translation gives CASSLALLAGGQEEQFF.

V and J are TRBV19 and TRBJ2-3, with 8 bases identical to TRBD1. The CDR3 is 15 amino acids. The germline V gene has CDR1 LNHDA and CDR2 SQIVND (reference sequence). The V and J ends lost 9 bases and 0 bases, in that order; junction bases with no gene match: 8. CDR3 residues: CASWDRSASTDTQYF. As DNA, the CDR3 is TGTGCCAGCTGGGACAGGAGCGCTAGCACAGATACGCAGTATTTT.

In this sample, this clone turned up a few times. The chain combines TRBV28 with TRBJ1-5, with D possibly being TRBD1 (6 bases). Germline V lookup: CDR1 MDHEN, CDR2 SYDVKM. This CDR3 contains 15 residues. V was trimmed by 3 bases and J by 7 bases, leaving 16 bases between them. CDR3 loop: CASSLRGRGNQPQHF. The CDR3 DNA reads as TGTGCCAGCAGTTTGCGGGGGCGTGGGAACCAGCCCCAGCATTTT.

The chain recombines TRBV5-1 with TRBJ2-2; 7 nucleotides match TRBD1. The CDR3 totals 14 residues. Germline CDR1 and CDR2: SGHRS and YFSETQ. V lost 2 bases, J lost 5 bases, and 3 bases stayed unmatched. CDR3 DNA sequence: TGCGCCAGCAGCTTTCACAGGGGAACCGGGGAGCTGTTTTTT. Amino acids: CASSFHRGTGELFF.

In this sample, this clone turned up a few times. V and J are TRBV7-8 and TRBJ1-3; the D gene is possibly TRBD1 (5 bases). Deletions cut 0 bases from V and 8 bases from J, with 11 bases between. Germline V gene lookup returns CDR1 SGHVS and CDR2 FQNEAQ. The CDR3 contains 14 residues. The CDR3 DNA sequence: TGTGCCAGCAGCTTAGCAGGCAGGGCCGACACCATATATTTT. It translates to CASSLAGRADTIYF.

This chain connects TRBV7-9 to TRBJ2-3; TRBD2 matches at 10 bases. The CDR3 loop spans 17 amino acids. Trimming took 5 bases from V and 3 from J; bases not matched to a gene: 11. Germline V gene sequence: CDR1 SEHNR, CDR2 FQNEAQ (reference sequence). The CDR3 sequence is CASSPTPGLAKTDTQYF. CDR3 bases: TGTGCCAGCAGCCCGACCCCGGGACTAGCGAAAACAGATACGCAGTATTTT.

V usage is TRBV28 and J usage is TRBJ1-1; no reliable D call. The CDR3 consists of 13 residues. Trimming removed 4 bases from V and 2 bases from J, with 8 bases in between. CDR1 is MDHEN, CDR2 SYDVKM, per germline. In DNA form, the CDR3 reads TGTGCCAGCAGTTCGGGTTCTAACACTGAAGCTTTCTTT. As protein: CASSSGSNTEAFF. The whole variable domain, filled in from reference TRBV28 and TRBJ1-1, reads DVKVTQSSRYLVKRTGEKVFLECVQDMDHENMFWYRQDPGLGLRLIYFSYDVKMKEKGDIPEGYSVSREKKERFSLILESASTNQTSMYLCASSSGSNTEAFFGQGTRLTVV.

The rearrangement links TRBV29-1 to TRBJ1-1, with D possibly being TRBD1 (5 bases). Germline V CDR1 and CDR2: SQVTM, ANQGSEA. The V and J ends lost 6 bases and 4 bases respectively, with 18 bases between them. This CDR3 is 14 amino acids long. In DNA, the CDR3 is TGCAGCGTCGCCCCAAAGTTAAGGGGCACTGAAGCTTTCTTT. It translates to CSVAPKLRGTEAFF.

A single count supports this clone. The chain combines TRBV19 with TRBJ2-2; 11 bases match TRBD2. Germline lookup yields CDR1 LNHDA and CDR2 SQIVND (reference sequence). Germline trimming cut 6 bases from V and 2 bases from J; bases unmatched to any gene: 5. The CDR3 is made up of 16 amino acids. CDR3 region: CASSLGLAANTGELFF. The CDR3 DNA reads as TGTGCCAGTAGCCTGGGACTAGCGGCCAACACCGGGGAGCTGTTTTTT.

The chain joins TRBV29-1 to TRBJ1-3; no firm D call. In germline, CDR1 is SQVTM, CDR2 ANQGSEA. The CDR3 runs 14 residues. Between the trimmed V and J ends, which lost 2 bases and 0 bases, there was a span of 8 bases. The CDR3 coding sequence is TGCAGCGTTGAATGGTCAAACTCTGGAAACACCATATATTTT. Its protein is CSVEWSNSGNTIYF.

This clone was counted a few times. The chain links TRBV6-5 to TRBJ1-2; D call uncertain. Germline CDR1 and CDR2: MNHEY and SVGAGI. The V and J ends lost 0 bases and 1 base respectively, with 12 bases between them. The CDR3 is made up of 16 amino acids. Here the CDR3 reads CASSYSLRRRNYGYTF. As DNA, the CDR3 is TGTGCCAGCAGTTACTCATTGCGCAGACGTAACTATGGCTACACCTTC.

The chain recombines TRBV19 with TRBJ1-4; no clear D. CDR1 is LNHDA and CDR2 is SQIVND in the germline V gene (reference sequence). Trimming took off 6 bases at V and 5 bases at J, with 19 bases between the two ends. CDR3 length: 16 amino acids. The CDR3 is CASREWPEVKNEKLFF. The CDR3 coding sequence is TGTGCCAGTAGGGAGTGGCCCGAGGTTAAGAATGAAAAACTGTTTTTT.

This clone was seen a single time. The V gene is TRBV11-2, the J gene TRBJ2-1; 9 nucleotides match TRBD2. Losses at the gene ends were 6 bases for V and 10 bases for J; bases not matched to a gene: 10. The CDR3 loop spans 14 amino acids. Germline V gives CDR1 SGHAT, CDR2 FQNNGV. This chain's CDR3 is CASSPGLAGTEQFF. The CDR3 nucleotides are TGTGCCAGCAGTCCTGGCCTAGCGGGGACAGAGCAGTTCTTC.

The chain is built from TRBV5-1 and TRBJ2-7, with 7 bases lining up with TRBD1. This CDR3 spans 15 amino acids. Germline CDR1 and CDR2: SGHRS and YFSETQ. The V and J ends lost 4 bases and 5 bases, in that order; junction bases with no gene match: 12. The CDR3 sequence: CASSALGTDLNEQYF. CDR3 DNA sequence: TGCGCCAGCAGCGCTCTCGGGACAGACCTAAACGAGCAGTACTTC.

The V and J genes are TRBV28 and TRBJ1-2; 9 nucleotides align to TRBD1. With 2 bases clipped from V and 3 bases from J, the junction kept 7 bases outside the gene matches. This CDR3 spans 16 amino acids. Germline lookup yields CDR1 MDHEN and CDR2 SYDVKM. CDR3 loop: CASSLGRDRAYYGYTF. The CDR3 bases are TGTGCCAGCAGTTTAGGGAGGGACAGGGCTTACTATGGCTACACCTTC.

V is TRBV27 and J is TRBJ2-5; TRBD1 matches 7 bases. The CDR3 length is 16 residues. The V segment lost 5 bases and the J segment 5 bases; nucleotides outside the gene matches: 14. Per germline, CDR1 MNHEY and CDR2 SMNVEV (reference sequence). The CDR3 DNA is TGTGCCAGCAGTCTACTACAGGGGTCTCAAATCGAGACCCAGTACTTC. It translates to CASSLLQGSQIETQYF.

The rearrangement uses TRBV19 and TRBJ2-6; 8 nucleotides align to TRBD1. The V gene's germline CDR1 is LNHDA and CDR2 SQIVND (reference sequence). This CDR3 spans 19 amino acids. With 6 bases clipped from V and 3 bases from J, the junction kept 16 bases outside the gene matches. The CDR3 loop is CASRRLQGDPKFGANVLTF. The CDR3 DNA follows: TGTGCCAGTAGGAGACTACAGGGGGATCCTAAGTTTGGGGCCAACGTCCTGACTTTC.

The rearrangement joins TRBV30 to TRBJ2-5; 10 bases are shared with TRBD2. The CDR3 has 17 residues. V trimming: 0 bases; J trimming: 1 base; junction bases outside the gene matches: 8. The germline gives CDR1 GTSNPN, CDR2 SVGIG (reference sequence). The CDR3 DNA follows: TGTGCCTGGAGTGTTGACTGGACTAGCGGAACCCAAGAGACCCAGTACTTC. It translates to CAWSVDWTSGTQETQYF.